Sequencing of this TCR beta chain was carried out in a study of glioma-infiltrating T cells. The iRepertoire nested amplicon-rescue multiplex PCR amplified TCR alpha and beta CDR3s from RNA. Tissue mRNA or PBMC total RNA, roughly 85-450 ng, went into one-step reverse transcription and amplification. TCRdb recomputed calls from the multiplex PCR reads with MiXCR, one row per CDR3 protein. The sample holds about 140,000 distinct CDR3 sequences, about 39% seen once. This CDR3 has 16 amino acids. Germline values: CDR1 MGHRA, CDR2 YSYEKL. In this sample, this clonotype turned up once. Germline is not matched at one junction end, which may reflect a read error.

The sequencing input was glioma tissue, nonneoplastic brain tissue, or PBMCs (not recorded which). This rearrangement joins TRBV4-1 to TRBJ2-2; D may be TRBD2 (6 bases). This clonotype originated in a human donor with low-grade glioma or glioblastoma, undergoing nonglioma brain surgery, or in good health (not recorded which). CDR3 loop: CASSQRHDANTGGLFF. The DNA for the CDR3 is TGCGCCAGCAGCCAGAGACACGACGCGAACACCGGGGGGCTGTTTTTT.